The present T cell receptor beta chain was sequenced within a study of OX40 agonist ivuxolimab in advanced cancers. Study details: Patients were treated with ivuxolimab, an agonistic anti-OX40 (CD134) antibody.

Blood sampling took place at baseline, cycle 4 day 1, and cycle 7 day 1. The data were produced by immunoSEQ multiplex PCR, yet TCRdb's version contains in-frame clones alone and is incomplete. The sample consists of around 67,000 clones, around 84% of them appearing once. V dropped 6 bases and J dropped 6; count of bases not matched to a gene: 13. The CDR3 extends over 15 amino acids. Germline V CDR1 and CDR2: LNHDA, SQIVND (reference sequence). The sample in question was CD4+ or CD8+ T cells sorted from blood, obtained in a trial of the OX40 agonist ivuxolimab. V is TRBV19 and J is TRBJ1-1; TRBD1 matches 7 bases. The sequence derives from an adult with an advanced solid tumor such as melanoma, head and neck, liver or kidney cancer. The CDR3 sequence: CASSVAGTASPEAFF. CDR3 nucleotides: TGTGCCAGTAGCGTCGCCGGGACAGCCAGCCCTGAAGCTTTCTTT.